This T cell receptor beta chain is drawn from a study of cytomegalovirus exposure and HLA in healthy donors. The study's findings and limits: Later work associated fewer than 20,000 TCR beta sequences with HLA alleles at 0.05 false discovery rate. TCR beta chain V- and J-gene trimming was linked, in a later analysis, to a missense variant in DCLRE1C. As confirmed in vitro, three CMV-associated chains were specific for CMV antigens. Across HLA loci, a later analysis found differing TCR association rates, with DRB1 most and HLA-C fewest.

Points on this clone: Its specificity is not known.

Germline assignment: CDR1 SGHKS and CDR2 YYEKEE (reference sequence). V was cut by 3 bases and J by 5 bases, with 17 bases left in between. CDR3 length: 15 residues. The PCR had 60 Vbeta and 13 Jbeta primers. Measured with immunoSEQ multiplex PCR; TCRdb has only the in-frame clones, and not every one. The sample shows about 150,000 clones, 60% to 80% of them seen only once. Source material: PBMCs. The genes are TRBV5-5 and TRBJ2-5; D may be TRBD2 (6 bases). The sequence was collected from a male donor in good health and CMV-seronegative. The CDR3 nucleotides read TGTGCCAGCAGCTGGGACGGGACCCGGGGGGAGACCCAGTACTTC. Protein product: CASSWDGTRGETQYF.